This TCR beta chain was sequenced in a study of radiotherapy plus CTLA-4 blockade in lung cancer. The germline V gene has CDR1 SNHLY and CDR2 FYNNEI. The CDR3 totals 14 residues. V was pared by 8 bases and J by 5 bases, with 7 bases of the junction left unmatched. Overall study findings and caveats: In blood, early T cell clone dynamics reportedly predicted response best, together with interferon-beta.

The repertoire was sequenced with immunoSEQ multiplex PCR; TCRdb's copy has only in-frame clones and lacks some. This sample has just over 60,000 clones, with approximately 77% found just once. Remarks on this clone: Its antigen is currently unknown.

The specimen was peripheral blood, collected from a patient treated with radiotherapy plus ipilimumab. The V and J genes are TRBV2 and TRBJ2-2; TRBD1 agrees at 8 bases. This TCR was sampled from a human donor with non-small cell lung cancer who had a complete response to radiotherapy plus ipilimumab. The CDR3, as DNA: TGTGCCAGCGCCAGGACAGGGCGAACCGGGGAGCTGTTTTTT. Amino acids: CASARTGRTGELFF.